A single sample gave rise to the 30 T cell receptor beta chains below, sequenced in a study of a mutant IDH1 vaccine in newly diagnosed glioma. Libraries were prepared by immunoSEQ multiplex PCR; TCRdb keeps only in-frame clonotypes and omits some of them. The table includes over 45,000 clones, around 81% detected once. Time point given: week 5, during vaccination. Doses comprised 300 ug of mutant IDH1 20-mer peptide each, plus topical imiquimod. No cognate antigen is known for these TCRs. Sequencing used PBMCs, obtained from a glioma patient whose treatment included an IDH1 peptide vaccine. Receptors originate from a man under 40 with glioma.

This chain joins TRBV7-9 and TRBJ1-1; 12 nucleotides align to TRBD1. The germline V gene encodes CDR1 SEHNR and CDR2 FQNEAQ (reference sequence). The J segment lost 5 bases and the V segment lost 6 bases, leaving 13 bases of the junction unmatched. The CDR3 extends over 17 amino acids. CDR3 sequence reads: CASRFPGTGGRVTEAFF. The CDR3 coding sequence is TGTGCCAGCAGATTTCCCGGGACAGGGGGCCGGGTTACTGAAGCTTTCTTT. The variable domain in full, completed from reference TRBV7-9 and TRBJ1-1, reads DTGVSQNPRHKITKRGQNVTFRCDPISEHNRLYWYRQTLGQGPEFLTYFQNEAQLEKSRLLSDRFSAERPKGSFSTLEIQRTEQGDSAMYLCASRFPGTGGRVTEAFFGQGTRLTVV.

The V and J genes are TRBV10-3 and TRBJ1-2; D is possibly TRBD1 (5 bases). This CDR3 has 14 residues. V was pared by 4 bases and J by 2 bases, with 11 bases between. In germline, CDR1 is ENHRY, CDR2 SYGVKD. The CDR3 sequence is CAISASGSNYGYTF. DNA for the CDR3: TGTGCCATCAGTGCATCAGGGTCAAACTATGGCTACACCTTC.

The gene calls are TRBV10-2 and TRBJ1-3; D possibly corresponds to TRBD1 (5 bases). The ends were cut back, 0 bases at V and 4 bases at J, with 7 bases in the middle. The CDR3 has 14 residues. The V gene's germline CDR1 is WSHSY and CDR2 SAAADI. In nucleotides, the CDR3 is TGCGCCAGCAGTGAGTCCTGGGGGGGAAACACCATATATTTT. This sequence encodes CASSESWGGNTIYF.

In its sample, this clone was seen once. The chain couples TRBV6-5 to TRBJ2-7, with D perhaps TRBD1 or TRBD2 (5 bases each). The V end lost 7 bases, the J end lost 3 bases, and 10 bases lay between the germline ends. In germline, CDR1 is MNHEY, CDR2 SVGAGI. The CDR3 has 12 residues. CDR3 region: CASTWDGYEQYF. CDR3 DNA: TGTGCCAGCACCTGGGACGGCTACGAGCAGTACTTC.

This chain links TRBV19 with TRBJ1-5; D is uncertain. The ends were cut back, 4 bases at V and 0 bases at J, with 10 bases in the middle. The CDR3 contains 15 residues. Germline lookup yields CDR1 LNHDA and CDR2 SQIVND (reference sequence). The DNA of the CDR3 is TGTGCCAGTAGTAAGGGTAAGCTTAGCAATCAGCCCCAGCATTTT. It encodes CASSKGKLSNQPQHF.

The V call is TRBV5-1, the J call TRBJ2-3; perhaps TRBD1 as D (6 bases). The germline V and J ends were trimmed by 4 bases and 1 base, with 19 bases remaining between them. This CDR3 comprises 17 residues. Germline CDR1 is SGHRS and CDR2 is YFSETQ. The CDR3 sequence: CASSTNALGAGTDTQYF. DNA of the CDR3: TGCGCCAGCAGCACCAACGCTTTGGGGGCTGGCACAGATACGCAGTATTTT.

The J gene is TRBJ1-1, the V gene TRBV14; 10 positions agree with TRBD1. The CDR3 totals 17 residues. The J segment lost 7 bases and the V segment lost 4 bases, leaving 15 bases of the junction unmatched. The germline gives CDR1 SGHDN, CDR2 FVKESK. This CDR3 reads CASSPKMIPGQGIEAFF. In nucleotides, the CDR3 is TGTGCCAGCAGCCCAAAAATGATTCCGGGACAGGGGATTGAAGCTTTCTTT. The variable domain in full, with the rest retrieved from reference TRBV14 and TRBJ1-1, is EAGVTQFPSHSVIEKGQTVTLRCDPISGHDNLYWYRRVMGKEIKFLLHFVKESKQDESGMPNNRFLAERTGGTYSTLKVQPAELEDSGVYFCASSPKMIPGQGIEAFFGQGTRLTVV.

The chain couples TRBV7-2 to TRBJ1-4, with D possibly being TRBD1 (5 bases). Germline assignment: CDR1 SGHTA and CDR2 FQGNSA. The CDR3 covers 15 residues. V was pared by 5 bases and J by 8 bases, with 18 bases between. The CDR3 loop reads CASSGRGGFDEKLFF. CDR3 sequence (DNA): TGTGCCAGCAGCGGGAGGGGTGGTTTCGACGAAAAACTGTTTTTT.

This clone has just one count. This chain joins TRBV5-4 and TRBJ1-1; a weak D match, TRBD1 (5 bases). From germline, CDR1 is SGHNT and CDR2 YYREEE (reference sequence). The CDR3 extends over 14 amino acids. Trimming shortened V by 1 base and J by 2 bases, and 9 bases separated the two germline ends. The CDR3 reads CASSLRGQNTEAFF. The DNA for the CDR3 is TGTGCCAGCAGCTTGAGGGGCCAAAACACTGAAGCTTTCTTT.

In this sample, this clone turned up once. The rearrangement uses TRBV5-4 and TRBJ2-5; 8 nucleotides agree with TRBD1. The J call is in doubt because the DNA end fits TRBJ2-7 better. Germline CDR1 reads SGHNT; CDR2 reads YYREEE (reference sequence). This CDR3 region has 14 residues. The CDR3 loop reads CASSRDRNPYEQYF. CDR3 bases: TGTGCCAGCAGCCGGGACAGGAACCCCTACGAGCAGTACTTC.

The V and J genes are TRBV14 and TRBJ2-7; D is unresolved. The length of the CDR3 is 15 residues. The V end lost 0 bases, the J end lost 0 bases, and 9 bases lay between the germline ends. Looked up from germline, CDR1 is SGHDN and CDR2 is FVKESK. CDR3 in amino acids: CASSQDLKGSYEQYF. The CDR3 DNA reads TGTGCCAGCAGCCAAGATTTAAAGGGCTCCTACGAGCAGTACTTC.

This sequence joins TRBV7-6 and TRBJ2-3; 8 nucleotides agree with TRBD2. CDR1 and CDR2 (germline): SGHVS, FNYEAQ. This CDR3 is built from 16 residues. J gave up 1 base and V 1 base, and 4 bases lay outside the gene matches. In DNA, the CDR3 is TGTGCCAGCAGCTTAGGCGGGGGGTCCGGCACAGATACGCAGTATTTT. The encoded protein is CASSLGGGSGTDTQYF.

V and J are TRBV7-6 and TRBJ2-1; TRBD1 agrees at 8 bases. Germline V lookup: CDR1 SGHVS, CDR2 FNYEAQ. The CDR3 totals 15 residues. V was pared by 2 bases and J by 7 bases, with 7 bases of the junction left unmatched. CDR3 DNA: TGTGCCAGCAGCTTAAACCCGGGACAGGCAAATGAGCAGTTCTTC. Translated, it gives CASSLNPGQANEQFF.

The chain is built from TRBV7-2 and TRBJ1-1, with a tentative D call TRBD1 (5 bases). CDR1 SGHTA and CDR2 FQGNSA come from the germline V gene. V lost 6 bases and J lost 1, with 15 bases in between. The CDR3 runs 15 residues. The CDR3 DNA sequence: TGTGCCAGCAGTGCAAACGCAGGGACGAACACTGAAGCTTTCTTT. Its protein is CASSANAGTNTEAFF. The variable domain in full, completed from reference TRBV7-2 and TRBJ1-1, reads GAGVSQSPSNKVTEKGKDVELRCDPISGHTALYWYRQSLGQGLEFLIYFQGNSAPDKSGLPSDRFSAERTGGSVSTLTIQRTQQEDSAVYLCASSANAGTNTEAFFGQGTRLTVV.

This clone was detected only a few times. The chain links TRBV7-9 to TRBJ1-4; 7 bases fit TRBD1. The trim removed 4 bases at V and 0 bases at J, leaving 5 bases unmatched. The CDR3 spans 16 residues. Germline CDR1 and CDR2: SEHNR and FQNEAQ (reference sequence). The CDR3 DNA sequence: TGTGCCAGCAGCTACGGGGGACAGACAACTAATGAAAAACTGTTTTTT. Protein sequence: CASSYGGQTTNEKLFF.

The chain couples TRBV13 to TRBJ1-2; no reliable D call. Germline assignment: CDR1 PRHDT and CDR2 FYEKMQ (reference sequence). The CDR3 spans 14 residues. With 0 bases removed from V and 8 bases from J, the gap between germline ends came to 13 bases. DNA for the CDR3: TGTGCCAGCAGCTTAGGCCTCCCTTACAGAGGCTACACCTTC. Its protein is CASSLGLPYRGYTF.

The rearrangement joins TRBV19 to TRBJ1-2, with a weak D call TRBD1 (6 bases). V lost 4 bases and J 5 bases, leaving 20 bases between the germline ends. The CDR3 consists of 16 residues. Germline CDR1 reads LNHDA; CDR2 reads SQIVND (reference sequence). The CDR3 loop reads CASSRPLSGRGYGYTF. As DNA, the CDR3 is TGTGCCAGTAGTAGACCCTTGAGTGGAAGGGGGTATGGCTACACCTTC.

V gene TRBV27 combines with J gene TRBJ1-2; perhaps TRBD1 as D (5 bases). Trimming left V 6 bases short and J 2 bases short, with 16 bases between. The CDR3 covers 15 residues. The germline V gene has CDR1 MNHEY and CDR2 SMNVEV (reference sequence). CDR3 amino acids: CASRGPKGTNYGYTF. The CDR3 nucleotides are TGTGCCAGCAGGGGCCCGAAGGGGACCAACTATGGCTACACCTTC.

The chain links TRBV27 to TRBJ2-5, with D hard to call. Trimming removed 4 bases from V and 2 bases from J, with 2 bases in between. Germline lookup yields CDR1 MNHEY and CDR2 SMNVEV (reference sequence). There are 11 residues in the CDR3. The CDR3, as DNA: TGTGCCAGCAGTTCGCAAGAGACCCAGTACTTC. Its translation is CASSSQETQYF.

This clone was counted a single time. The V call is TRBV6-5, the J call TRBJ2-5; the D gene is possibly TRBD1 (5 bases). Germline loops: CDR1 MNHEY, CDR2 SVGAGI. This CDR3 spans 15 amino acids. Trimming shortened V by 6 bases and J by 5 bases, and 19 bases separated the two germline ends. The CDR3 spells CASSFRGWGRETQYF. Here the CDR3 DNA reads TGTGCCAGCAGCTTCAGAGGATGGGGCCGGGAGACCCAGTACTTC.

The chain has TRBV11-2 and TRBJ2-7; D uncertain. Trimming took off 5 bases at V and 4 bases at J, with 12 bases between the two ends. This CDR3 has 13 residues. CDR1 is SGHAT and CDR2 is FQNNGV in the germline V gene. The chain's CDR3 is CASSLPPSYEQYF. CDR3 DNA: TGTGCCAGCAGCCTTCCCCCTAGTTACGAGCAGTACTTC.

This clone has only one observation. This chain connects TRBV27 to TRBJ2-7; 9 bases are shared with TRBD2. Trimming removed 7 bases from V and 4 bases from J; junction bases left unmatched: 14. This CDR3 region has 16 residues. CDR1 and CDR2 from the germline V gene are MNHEY and SMNVEV (reference sequence). The CDR3 loop reads CASTDLAGDPPYEQYF. CDR3 bases: TGTGCCAGCACCGATTTAGCGGGGGACCCCCCTTACGAGCAGTACTTC.

The DNA of the CDR3 is TGTGCCAGTAGGGACAGGGGGCACGGCTACGAGCAGTACTTC. It translates to CASRDRGHGYEQYF. The chain couples TRBV19 to TRBJ2-7; 11 positions match TRBD1. Germline V lookup: CDR1 LNHDA, CDR2 SQIVND (reference sequence). The V gene end was trimmed by 6 bases and the J gene end by 3 bases; junction bases not matched to a gene: 4. The length of the CDR3 is 14 residues.

The chain has TRBV10-2 and TRBJ1-1; perhaps TRBD1 as D (5 bases). The CDR3 runs 14 residues. V dropped 3 bases and J dropped 1 base, with 9 bases sitting between them. CDR1 WSHSY and CDR2 SAAADI come from the germline V gene. CDR3 protein: CASSERQTNTEAFF. The CDR3 nucleotides are TGCGCCAGCAGTGAAAGACAGACGAACACTGAAGCTTTCTTT.

The chain links TRBV18 to TRBJ1-3, with D possibly TRBD1 on 5 matching bases. CDR3 length: 15 amino acids. The V end was cut by 3 bases, the J end by 3 bases, with 12 bases between. The V gene's germline CDR1 is KGHSH and CDR2 LQKENI. The CDR3 coding sequence is TGTGCCAGCTCACCTACGACAGTAGGTGGAAACACCATATATTTT. Its translation is CASSPTTVGGNTIYF. The variable domain in full, completed from reference TRBV18 and TRBJ1-3, reads NAGVMQNPRHLVRRRGQEARLRCSPMKGHSHVYWYRQLPEEGLKFMVYLQKENIIDESGMPKERFSAEFPKEGPSILRIQQVVRGDSAAYFCASSPTTVGGNTIYFGEGSWLTVV.

Turning to this clone: The junction shows a germline mismatch at one end, possibly a read error. The chain links TRBV13 to TRBJ2-5, with 11 bases aligning to TRBD2. CDR3 length equals 15 residues. The V gene's germline CDR1 is PRHDT and CDR2 FYEKMQ (reference sequence). The CDR3 here is CASSQTSGDQKTQYF. CDR3 coding DNA: TGTGCCAGCAGTCAGACTAGCGGGGACCAAAAGACCCAGTACTTC.

The CDR3 coding sequence is TGTGCCAGCAGCTTGGCCGACCGGGGGTGGCCTCAGCCCCAGCATTTT. Translating gives CASSLADRGWPQPQHF. The chain joins TRBV5-8 to TRBJ1-5; maybe TRBD1 (5 bases). CDR1 is SGHTS, CDR2 YDEGEE, per germline. The CDR3 has 16 residues. V shed 0 bases and J shed 6 bases, with 16 bases lying between them. Looking up the rest from reference TRBV5-8 and TRBJ1-5 gives the full variable domain: EAGVTQSPTHLIKTRGQQATLRCSPISGHTSVYWYQQALGLGLQFLLWYDEGEERNRGNFPPRFSGRQFPNYSSELNVNALELEDSALYLCASSLADRGWPQPQHFGDGTRLSIL.

The chain joins TRBV13 to TRBJ2-7, with TRBD1 matching 7 bases. The CDR3 has 14 residues. V lost 1 base and J lost 4; bases outside the gene matches: 4. Germline V gene sequence: CDR1 PRHDT, CDR2 FYEKMQ (reference sequence). The CDR3 loop reads CASSLEGQKYEQYF. The CDR3 DNA reads TGTGCCAGCAGCTTAGAGGGACAGAAATACGAGCAGTACTTC. The full variable domain, with the rest looked up from reference TRBV13 and TRBJ2-7, is AAGVIQSPRHLIKEKRETATLKCYPIPRHDTVYWYQQGPGQDPQFLISFYEKMQSDKGSIPDRFSAQQFSDYHSELNMSSLELGDSALYFCASSLEGQKYEQYFGPGTRLTVT.

This chain uses TRBV28 with TRBJ2-5, with D possibly matching TRBD1 (6 bases). CDR1 is MDHEN and CDR2 is SYDVKM in the germline V gene. V dropped 8 bases and J dropped 0 bases, with 10 bases sitting between them. CDR3 length equals 13 residues. CDR3 nucleotides: TGTGCCAGCTACTACAGGGACCAAGAGACCCAGTACTTC. Amino acid sequence: CASYYRDQETQYF.

The chain recombines TRBV6-1 with TRBJ2-1; possible D gene TRBD2, 6 bases. CDR3 length: 15 residues. In germline, CDR1 is MNHNS, CDR2 SASEGT. The V end was cut by 6 bases, the J end by 4 bases, with 16 bases between. CDR3 region: CASSGERREYNEQFF. The CDR3 DNA reads TGTGCCAGCAGCGGCGAGCGCCGGGAGTACAATGAGCAGTTCTTC.